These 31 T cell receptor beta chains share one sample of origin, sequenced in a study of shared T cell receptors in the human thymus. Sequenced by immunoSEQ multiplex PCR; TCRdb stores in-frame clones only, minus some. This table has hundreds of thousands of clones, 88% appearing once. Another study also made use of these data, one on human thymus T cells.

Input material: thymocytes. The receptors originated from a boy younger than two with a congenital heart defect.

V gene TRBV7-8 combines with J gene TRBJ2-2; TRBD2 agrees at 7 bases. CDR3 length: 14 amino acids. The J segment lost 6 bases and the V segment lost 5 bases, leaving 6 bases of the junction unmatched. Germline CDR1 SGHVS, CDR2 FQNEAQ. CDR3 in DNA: TGTGCCAGCAGCAAGGACCGGGGGGCCGGGGAGCTGTTTTTT. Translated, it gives CASSKDRGAGELFF.

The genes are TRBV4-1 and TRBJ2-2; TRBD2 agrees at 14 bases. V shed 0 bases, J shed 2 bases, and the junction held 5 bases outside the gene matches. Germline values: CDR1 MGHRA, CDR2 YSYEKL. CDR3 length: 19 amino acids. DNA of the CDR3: TGCGCCAGCAGCCAAGATATGGGACTAGCGGGAGTTAACACCGGGGAGCTGTTTTTT. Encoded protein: CASSQDMGLAGVNTGELFF.

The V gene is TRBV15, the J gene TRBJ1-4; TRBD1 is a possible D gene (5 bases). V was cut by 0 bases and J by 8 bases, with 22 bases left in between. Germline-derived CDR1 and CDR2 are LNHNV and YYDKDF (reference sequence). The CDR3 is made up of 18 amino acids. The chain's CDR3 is CATSRDPRRGRGGEKLFF. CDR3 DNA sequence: TGTGCCACCAGCAGAGACCCCAGGCGGGGCCGGGGAGGCGAAAAACTGTTTTTT. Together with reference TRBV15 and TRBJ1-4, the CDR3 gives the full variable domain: DAMVIQNPRYQVTQFGKPVTLSCSQTLNHNVMYWYQQKSSQAPKLLFHYYDKDFNNEADTPDNFQSRRPNTSFCFLDIRSPGLGDTAMYLCATSRDPRRGRGGEKLFFGSGTQLSVL.

The CDR3: CASSKREKWTQYF. The CDR3 bases are TGTGCCAGTAGTAAACGGGAGAAGTGGACGCAGTATTTT. The genes are TRBV19 and TRBJ2-3, with a weak D call TRBD2 (6 bases). The length of the CDR3 is 13 residues. V lost 4 bases, J lost 9 bases, and 14 bases lay in between. Germline V lookup: CDR1 LNHDA, CDR2 SQIVND (reference sequence).

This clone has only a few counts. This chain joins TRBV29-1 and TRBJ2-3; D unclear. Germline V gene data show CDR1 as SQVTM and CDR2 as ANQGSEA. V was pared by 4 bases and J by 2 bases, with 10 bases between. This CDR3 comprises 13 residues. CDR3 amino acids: CSVARLVTDTQYF. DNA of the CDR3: TGCAGCGTTGCCCGACTTGTCACAGATACGCAGTATTTT.

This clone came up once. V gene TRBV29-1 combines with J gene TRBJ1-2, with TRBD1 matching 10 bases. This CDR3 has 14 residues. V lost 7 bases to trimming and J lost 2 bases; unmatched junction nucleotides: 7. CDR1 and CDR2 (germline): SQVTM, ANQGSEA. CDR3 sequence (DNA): TGCAGCGCCGGGACAGGGGACTCCAACTATGGCTACACCTTC. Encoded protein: CSAGTGDSNYGYTF.

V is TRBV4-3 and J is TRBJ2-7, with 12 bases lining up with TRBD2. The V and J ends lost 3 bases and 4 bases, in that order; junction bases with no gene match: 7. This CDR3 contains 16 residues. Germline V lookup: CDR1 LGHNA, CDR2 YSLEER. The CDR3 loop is CASSQATGTSGYEQYF. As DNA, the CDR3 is TGCGCCAGCAGCCAGGCTACCGGGACTAGCGGGTACGAGCAGTACTTC.

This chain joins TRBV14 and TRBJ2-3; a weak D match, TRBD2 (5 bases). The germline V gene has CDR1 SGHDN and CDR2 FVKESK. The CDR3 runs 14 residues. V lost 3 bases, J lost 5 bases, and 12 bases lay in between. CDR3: CASSQEGRGDTQYF. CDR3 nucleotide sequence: TGTGCCAGCAGCCAGGAAGGCCGGGGAGATACGCAGTATTTT.

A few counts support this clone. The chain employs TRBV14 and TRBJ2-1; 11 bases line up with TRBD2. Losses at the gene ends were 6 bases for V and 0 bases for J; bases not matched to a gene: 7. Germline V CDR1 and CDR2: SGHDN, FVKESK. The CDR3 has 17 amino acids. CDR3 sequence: CASRPLAGGPSYNEQFF. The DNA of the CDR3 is TGTGCCAGCAGACCCCTAGCGGGAGGCCCCTCCTACAATGAGCAGTTCTTC.

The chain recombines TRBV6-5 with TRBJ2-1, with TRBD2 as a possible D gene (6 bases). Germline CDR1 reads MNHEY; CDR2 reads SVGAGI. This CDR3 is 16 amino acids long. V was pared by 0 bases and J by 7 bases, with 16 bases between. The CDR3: CASSYSLGEVRNEQFF. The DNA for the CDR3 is TGTGCCAGCAGTTACTCCCTAGGGGAGGTTAGAAATGAGCAGTTCTTC.

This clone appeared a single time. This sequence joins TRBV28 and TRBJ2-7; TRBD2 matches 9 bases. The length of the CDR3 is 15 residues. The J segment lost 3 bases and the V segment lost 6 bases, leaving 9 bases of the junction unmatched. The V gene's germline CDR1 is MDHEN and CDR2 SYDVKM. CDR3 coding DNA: TGTGCCAGCAGCCGGTCTAGCGGGATAATCTACGAGCAGTACTTC. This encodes CASSRSSGIIYEQYF. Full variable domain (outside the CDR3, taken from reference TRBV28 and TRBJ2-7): DVKVTQSSRYLVKRTGEKVFLECVQDMDHENMFWYRQDPGLGLRLIYFSYDVKMKEKGDIPEGYSVSREKKERFSLILESASTNQTSMYLCASSRSSGIIYEQYFGPGTRLTVT.

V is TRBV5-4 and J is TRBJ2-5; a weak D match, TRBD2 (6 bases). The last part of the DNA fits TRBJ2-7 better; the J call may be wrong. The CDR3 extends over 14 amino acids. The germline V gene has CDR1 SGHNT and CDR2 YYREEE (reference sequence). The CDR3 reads CASSLERRDYEQYF. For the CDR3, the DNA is TGTGCCAGCAGCTTGGAAAGGCGGGACTACGAGCAGTACTTC.

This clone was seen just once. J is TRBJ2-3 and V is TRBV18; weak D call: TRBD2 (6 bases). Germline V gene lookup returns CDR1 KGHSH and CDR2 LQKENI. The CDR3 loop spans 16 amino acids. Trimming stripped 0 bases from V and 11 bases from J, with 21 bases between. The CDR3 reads CASSPPARPPKRVQYF. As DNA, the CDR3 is TGTGCCAGCTCACCACCGGCCAGGCCCCCCAAGCGGGTGCAGTATTTT.

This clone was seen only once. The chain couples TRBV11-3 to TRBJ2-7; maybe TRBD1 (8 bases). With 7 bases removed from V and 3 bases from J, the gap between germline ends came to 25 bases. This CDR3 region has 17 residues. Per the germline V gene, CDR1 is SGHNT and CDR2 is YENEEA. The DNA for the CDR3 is TGTGCCAGCACTCCGACAGGGGCGCGGGAGTATAGCTACGAGCAGTACTTC. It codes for CASTPTGAREYSYEQYF. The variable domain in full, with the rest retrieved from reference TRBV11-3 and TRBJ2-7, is EAGVVQSPRYKIIEKKQPVAFWCNPISGHNTLYWYLQNLGQGPELLIRYENEEAVDDSQLPKDRFSAERLKGVDSTLKIQPAELGDSAVYLCASTPTGAREYSYEQYFGPGTRLTVT.

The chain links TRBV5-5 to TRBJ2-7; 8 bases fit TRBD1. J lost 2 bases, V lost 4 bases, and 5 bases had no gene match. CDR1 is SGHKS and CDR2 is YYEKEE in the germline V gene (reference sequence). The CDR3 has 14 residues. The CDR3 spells CASSLDRAPYEQYF. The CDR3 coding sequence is TGTGCCAGCAGCCTGGACAGGGCCCCCTACGAGCAGTACTTC.

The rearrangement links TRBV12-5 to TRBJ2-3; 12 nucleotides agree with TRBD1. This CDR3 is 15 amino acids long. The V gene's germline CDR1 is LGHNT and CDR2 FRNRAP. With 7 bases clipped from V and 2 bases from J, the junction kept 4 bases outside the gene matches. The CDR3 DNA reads TGTGCTAGTGCCCGGGGACAGGGGGCCACAGATACGCAGTATTTT. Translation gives CASARGQGATDTQYF.

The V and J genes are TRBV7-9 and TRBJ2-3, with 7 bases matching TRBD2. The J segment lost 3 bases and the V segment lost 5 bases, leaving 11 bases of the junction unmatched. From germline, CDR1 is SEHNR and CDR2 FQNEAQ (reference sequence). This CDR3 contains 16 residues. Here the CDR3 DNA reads TGTGCCAGCAGCGGTGGCGGGGGATCGAGGACAGATACGCAGTATTTT. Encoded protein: CASSGGGGSRTDTQYF.

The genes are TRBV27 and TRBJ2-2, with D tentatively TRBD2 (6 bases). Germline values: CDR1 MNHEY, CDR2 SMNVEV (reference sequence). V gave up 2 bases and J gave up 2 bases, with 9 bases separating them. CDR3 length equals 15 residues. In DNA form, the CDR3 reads TGTGCCAGCAGTTTACCCGGGACTAACACCGGGGAGCTGTTTTTT. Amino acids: CASSLPGTNTGELFF.

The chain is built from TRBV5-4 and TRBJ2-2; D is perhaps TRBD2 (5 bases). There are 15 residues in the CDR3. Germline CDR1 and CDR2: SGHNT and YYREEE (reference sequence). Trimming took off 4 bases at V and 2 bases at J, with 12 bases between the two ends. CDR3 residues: CASSPSTGNTGELFF. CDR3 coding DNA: TGTGCCAGCAGCCCCTCGACGGGAAACACCGGGGAGCTGTTTTTT. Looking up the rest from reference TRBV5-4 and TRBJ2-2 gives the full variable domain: ETGVTQSPTHLIKTRGQQVTLRCSSQSGHNTVSWYQQALGQGPQFIFQYYREEENGRGNFPPRFSGLQFPNYSSELNVNALELDDSALYLCASSPSTGNTGELFFGEGSRLTVL.

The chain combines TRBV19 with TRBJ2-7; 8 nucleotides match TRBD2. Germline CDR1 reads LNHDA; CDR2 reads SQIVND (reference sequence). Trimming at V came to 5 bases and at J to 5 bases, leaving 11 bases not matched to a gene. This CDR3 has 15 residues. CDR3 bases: TGTGCCAGTAGTCCCCCGGGACTAGTAGATCACGAGCAGTACTTC. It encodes CASSPPGLVDHEQYF.

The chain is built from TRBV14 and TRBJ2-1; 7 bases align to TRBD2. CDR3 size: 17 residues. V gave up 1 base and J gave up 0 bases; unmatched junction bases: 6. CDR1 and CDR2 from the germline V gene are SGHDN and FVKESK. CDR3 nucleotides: TGTGCCAGCAGCCAAGTGACCGGGGGGAGCTCCTACAATGAGCAGTTCTTC. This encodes CASSQVTGGSSYNEQFF.

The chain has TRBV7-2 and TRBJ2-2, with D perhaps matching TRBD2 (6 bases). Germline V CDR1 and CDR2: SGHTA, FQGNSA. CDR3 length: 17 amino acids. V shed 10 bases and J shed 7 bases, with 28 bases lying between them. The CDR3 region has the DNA TGTGCCACCCGGGGGTGGGCGGGCGCCGACATCAGCGGGGAGCTGTTTTTT. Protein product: CATRGWAGADISGELFF.

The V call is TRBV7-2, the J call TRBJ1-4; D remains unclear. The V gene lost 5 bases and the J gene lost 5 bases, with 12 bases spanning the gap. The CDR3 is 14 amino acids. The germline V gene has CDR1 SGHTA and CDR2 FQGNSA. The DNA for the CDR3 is TGTGCCAGCAGCCAGAGGCAGTCCAATGAAAAACTGTTTTTT. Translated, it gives CASSQRQSNEKLFF.

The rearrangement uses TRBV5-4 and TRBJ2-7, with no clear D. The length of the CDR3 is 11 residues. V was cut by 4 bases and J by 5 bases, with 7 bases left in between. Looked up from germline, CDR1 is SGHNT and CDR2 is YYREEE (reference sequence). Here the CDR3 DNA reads TGTGCCAGCAGCGGCAGTAACGAGCAGTACTTC. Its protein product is CASSGSNEQYF.

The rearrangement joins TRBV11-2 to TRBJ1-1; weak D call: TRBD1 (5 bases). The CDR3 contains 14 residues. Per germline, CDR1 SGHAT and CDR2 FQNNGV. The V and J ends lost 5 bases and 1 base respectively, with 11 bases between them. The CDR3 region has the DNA TGTGCCAGCAGCGTCAGGGATCCGAACACTGAAGCTTTCTTT. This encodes CASSVRDPNTEAFF.

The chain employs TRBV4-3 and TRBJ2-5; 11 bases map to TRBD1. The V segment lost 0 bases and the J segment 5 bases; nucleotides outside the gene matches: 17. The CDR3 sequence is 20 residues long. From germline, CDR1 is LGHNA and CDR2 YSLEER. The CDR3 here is CASSQDWNPGQGDLEETQYF. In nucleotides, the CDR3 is TGCGCCAGCAGCCAAGATTGGAATCCGGGACAGGGGGACCTCGAGGAGACCCAGTACTTC.

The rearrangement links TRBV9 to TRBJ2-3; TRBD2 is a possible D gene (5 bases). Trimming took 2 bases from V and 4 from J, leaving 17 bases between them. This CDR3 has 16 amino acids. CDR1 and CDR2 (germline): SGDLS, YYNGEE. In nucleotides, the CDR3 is TGTGCCAGCAGCGTGGAGGAACAGAGTGGGTCAGATACGCAGTATTTT. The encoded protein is CASSVEEQSGSDTQYF.

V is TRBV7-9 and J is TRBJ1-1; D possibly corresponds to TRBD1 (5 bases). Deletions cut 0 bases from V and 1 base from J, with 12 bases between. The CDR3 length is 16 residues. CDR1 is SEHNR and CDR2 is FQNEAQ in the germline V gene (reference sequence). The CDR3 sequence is CASSLALKDKNTEAFF. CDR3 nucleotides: TGTGCCAGCAGCTTAGCGCTAAAGGACAAGAACACTGAAGCTTTCTTT.

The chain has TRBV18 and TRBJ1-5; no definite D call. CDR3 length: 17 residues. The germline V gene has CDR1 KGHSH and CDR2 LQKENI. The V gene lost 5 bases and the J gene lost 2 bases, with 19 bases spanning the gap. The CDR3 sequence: CASSATYSGKGNQPQHF. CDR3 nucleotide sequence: TGTGCCAGCTCAGCCACGTATTCCGGGAAGGGCAATCAGCCCCAGCATTTT.

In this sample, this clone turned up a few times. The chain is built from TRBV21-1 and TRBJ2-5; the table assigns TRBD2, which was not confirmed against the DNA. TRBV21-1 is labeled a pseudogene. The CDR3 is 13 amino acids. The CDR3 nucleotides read TGTGCCAGAGGACTCTCCTGGAAGAGACCCCAGTACTTC. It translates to CARGLSWKRPQYF.

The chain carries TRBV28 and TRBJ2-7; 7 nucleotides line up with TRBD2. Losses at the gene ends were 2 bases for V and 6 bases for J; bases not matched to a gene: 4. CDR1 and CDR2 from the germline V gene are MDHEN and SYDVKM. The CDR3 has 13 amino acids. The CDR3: CASSLSGEGEQYF. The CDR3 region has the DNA TGTGCCAGCAGTTTAAGTGGGGAGGGCGAGCAGTACTTC.